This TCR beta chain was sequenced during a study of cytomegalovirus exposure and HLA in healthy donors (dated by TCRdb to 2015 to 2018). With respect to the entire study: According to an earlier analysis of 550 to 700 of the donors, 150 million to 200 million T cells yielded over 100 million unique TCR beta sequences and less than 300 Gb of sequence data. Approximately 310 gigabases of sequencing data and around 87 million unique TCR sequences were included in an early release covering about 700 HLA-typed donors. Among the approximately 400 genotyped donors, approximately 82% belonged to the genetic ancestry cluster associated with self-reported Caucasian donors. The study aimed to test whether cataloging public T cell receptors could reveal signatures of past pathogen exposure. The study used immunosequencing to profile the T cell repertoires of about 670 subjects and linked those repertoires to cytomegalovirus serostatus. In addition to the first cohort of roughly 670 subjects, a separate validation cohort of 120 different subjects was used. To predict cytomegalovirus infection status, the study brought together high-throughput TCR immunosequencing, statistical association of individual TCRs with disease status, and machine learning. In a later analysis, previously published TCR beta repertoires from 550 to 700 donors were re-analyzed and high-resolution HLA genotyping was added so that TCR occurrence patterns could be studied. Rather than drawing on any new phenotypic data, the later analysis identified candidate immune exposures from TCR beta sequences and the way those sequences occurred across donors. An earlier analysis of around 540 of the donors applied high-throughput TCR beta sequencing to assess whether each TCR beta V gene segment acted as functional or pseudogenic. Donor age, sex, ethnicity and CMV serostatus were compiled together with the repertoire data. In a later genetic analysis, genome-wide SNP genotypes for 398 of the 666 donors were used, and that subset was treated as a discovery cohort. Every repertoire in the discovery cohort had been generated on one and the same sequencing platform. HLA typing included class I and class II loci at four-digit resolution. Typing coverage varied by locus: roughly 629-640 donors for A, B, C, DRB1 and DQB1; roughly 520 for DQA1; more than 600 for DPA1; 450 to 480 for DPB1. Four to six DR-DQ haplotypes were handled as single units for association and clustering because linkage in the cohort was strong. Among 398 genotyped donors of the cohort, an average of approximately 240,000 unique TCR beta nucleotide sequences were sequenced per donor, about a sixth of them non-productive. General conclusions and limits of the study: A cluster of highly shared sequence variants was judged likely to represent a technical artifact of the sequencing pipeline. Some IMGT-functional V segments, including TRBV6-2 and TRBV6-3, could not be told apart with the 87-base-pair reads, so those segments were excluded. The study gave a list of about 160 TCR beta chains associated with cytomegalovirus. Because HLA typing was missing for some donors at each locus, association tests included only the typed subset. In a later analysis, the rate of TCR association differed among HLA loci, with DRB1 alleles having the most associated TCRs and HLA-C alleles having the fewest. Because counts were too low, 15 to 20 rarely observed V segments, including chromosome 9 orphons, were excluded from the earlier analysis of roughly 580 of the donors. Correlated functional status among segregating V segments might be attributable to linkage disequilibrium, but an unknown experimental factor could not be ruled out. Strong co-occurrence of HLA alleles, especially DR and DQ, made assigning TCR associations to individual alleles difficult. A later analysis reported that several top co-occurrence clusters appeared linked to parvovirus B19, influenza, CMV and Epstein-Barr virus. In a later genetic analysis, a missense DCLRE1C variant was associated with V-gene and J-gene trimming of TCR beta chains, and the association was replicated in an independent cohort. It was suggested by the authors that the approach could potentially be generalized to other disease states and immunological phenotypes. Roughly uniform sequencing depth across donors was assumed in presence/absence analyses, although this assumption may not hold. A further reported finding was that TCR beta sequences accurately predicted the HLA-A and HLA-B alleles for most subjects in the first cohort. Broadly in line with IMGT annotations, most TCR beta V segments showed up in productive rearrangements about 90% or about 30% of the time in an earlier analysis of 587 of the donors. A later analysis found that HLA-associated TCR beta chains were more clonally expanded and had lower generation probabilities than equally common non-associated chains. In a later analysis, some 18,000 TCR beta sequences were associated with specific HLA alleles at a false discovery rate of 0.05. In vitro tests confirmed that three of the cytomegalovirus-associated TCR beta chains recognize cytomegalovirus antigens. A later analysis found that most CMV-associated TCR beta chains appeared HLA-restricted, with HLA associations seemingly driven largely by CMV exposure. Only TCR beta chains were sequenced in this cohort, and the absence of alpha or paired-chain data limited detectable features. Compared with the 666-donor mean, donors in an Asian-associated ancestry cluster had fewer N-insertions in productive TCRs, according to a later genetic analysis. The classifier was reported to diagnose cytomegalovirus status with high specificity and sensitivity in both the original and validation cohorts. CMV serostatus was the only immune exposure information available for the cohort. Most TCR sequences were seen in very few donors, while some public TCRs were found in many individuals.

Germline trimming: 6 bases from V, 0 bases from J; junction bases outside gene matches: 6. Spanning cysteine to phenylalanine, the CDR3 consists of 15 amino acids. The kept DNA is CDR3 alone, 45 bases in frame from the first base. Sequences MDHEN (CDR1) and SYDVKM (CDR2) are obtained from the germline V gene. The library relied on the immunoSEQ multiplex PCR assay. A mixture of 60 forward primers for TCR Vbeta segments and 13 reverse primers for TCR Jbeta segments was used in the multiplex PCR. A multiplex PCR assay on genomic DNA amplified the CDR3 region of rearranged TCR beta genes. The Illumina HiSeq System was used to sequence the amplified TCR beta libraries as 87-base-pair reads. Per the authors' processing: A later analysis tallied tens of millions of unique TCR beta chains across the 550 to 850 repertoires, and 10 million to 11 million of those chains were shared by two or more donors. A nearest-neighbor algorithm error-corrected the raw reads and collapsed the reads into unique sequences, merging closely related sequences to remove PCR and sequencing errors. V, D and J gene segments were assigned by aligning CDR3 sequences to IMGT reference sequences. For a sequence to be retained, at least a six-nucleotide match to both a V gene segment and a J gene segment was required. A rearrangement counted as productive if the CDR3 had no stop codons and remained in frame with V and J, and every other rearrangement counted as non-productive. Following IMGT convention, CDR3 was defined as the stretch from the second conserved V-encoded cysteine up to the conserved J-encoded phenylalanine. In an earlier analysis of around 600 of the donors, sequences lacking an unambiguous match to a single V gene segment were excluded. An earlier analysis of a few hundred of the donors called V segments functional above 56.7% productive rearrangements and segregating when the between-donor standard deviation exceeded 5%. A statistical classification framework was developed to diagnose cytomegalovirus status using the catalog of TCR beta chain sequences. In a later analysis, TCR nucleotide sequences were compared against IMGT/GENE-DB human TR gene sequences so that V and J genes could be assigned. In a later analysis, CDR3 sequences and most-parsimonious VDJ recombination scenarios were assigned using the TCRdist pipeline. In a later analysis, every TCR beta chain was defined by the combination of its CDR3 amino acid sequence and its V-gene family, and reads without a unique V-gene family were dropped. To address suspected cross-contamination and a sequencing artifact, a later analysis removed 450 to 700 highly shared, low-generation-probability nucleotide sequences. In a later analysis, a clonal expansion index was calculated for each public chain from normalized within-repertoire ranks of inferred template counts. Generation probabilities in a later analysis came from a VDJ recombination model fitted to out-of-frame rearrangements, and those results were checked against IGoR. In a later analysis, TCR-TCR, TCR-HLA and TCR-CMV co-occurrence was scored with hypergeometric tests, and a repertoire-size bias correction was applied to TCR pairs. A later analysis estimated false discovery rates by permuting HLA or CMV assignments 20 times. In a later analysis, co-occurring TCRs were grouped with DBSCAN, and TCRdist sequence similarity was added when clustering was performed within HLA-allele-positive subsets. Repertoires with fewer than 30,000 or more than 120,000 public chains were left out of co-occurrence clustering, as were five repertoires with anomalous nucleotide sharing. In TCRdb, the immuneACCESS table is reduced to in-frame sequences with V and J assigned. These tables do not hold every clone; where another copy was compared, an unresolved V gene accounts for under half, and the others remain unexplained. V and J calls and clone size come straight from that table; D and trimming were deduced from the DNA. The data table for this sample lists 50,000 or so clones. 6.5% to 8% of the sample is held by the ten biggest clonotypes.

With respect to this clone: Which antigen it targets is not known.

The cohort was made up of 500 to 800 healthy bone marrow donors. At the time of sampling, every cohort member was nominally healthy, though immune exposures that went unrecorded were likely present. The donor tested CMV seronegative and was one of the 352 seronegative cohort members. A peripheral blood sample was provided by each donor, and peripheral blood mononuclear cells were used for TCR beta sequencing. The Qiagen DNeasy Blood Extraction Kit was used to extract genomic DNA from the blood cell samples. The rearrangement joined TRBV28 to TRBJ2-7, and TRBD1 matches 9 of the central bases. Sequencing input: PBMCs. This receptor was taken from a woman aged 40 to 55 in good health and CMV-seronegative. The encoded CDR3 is CASSPGQGGSYEQYF. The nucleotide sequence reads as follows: TGTGCCAGCAGCCCGGGACAGGGTGGCTCCTACGAGCAGTACTTC.